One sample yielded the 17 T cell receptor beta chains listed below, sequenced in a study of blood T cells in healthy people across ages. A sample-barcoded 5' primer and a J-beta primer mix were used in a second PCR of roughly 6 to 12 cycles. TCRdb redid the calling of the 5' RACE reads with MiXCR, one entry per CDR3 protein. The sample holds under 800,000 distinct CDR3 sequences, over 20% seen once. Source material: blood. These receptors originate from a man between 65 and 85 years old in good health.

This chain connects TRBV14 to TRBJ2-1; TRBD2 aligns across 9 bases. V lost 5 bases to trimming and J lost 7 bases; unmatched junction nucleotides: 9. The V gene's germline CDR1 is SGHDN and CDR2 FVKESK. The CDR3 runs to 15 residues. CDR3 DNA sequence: TGTGCCAGCAGCACCACGGGACTAGCAAGGAATGAGCAGTTCTTC. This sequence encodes CASSTTGLARNEQFF.

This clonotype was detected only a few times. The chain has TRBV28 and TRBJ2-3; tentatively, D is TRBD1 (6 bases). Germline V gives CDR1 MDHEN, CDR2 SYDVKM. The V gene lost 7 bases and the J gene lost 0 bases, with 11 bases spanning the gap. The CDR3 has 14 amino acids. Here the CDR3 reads CASMGQTSTDTQYF. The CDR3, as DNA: TGTGCCAGCATGGGACAAACTAGCACAGATACGCAGTATTTT.

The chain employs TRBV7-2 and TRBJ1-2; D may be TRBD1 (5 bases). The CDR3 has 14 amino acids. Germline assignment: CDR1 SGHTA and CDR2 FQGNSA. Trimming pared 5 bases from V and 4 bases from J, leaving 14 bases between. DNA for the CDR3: TGTGCCAGCAGCAACAACGGGGCTGGCTATGGCTACACCTTC. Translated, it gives CASSNNGAGYGYTF.

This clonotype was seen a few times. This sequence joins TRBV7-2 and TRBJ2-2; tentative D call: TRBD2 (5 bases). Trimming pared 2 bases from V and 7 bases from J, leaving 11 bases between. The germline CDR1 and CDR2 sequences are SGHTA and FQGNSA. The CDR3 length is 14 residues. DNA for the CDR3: TGTGCCAGCAGCTTACTTTCGGGGATCGGGGAGCTGTTTTTT. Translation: CASSLLSGIGELFF.

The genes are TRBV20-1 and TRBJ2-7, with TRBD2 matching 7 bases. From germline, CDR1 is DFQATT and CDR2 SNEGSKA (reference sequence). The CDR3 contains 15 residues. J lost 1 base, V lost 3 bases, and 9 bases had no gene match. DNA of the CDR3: TGCAGTGCTAGCCAGCTAGCGGAATCTTCCTACGAGCAGTACTTC. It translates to CSASQLAESSYEQYF.

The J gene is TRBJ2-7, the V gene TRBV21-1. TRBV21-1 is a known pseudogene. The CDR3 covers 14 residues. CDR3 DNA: TGTGCCAGCAGCAAGGGGTTACCTACCTACGAGCAGTACTTC. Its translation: CASSKGLPTYEQYF.

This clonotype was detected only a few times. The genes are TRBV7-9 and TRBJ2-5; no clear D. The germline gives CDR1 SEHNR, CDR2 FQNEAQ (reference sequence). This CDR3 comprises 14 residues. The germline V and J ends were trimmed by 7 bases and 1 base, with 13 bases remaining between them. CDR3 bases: TGTGCCAGCAACCTCCCGAGGAGCCAAGAGACCCAGTACTTC. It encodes CASNLPRSQETQYF. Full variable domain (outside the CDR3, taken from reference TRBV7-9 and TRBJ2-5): DTGVSQNPRHKITKRGQNVTFRCDPISEHNRLYWYRQTLGQGPEFLTYFQNEAQLEKSRLLSDRFSAERPKGSFSTLEIQRTEQGDSAMYLCASNLPRSQETQYFGPGTRLLVL.

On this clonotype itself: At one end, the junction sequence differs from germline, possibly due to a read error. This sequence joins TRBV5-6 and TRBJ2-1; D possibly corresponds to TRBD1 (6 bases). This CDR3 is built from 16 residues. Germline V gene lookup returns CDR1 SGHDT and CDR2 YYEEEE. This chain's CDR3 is CAGSEIIQGSYNEQFF. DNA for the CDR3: TGTGCCGGCAGCGAGATTATACAGGGCTCCTACAATGAGCAGTTCTTC. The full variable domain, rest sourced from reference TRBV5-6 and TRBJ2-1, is DAGVTQSPTHLIKTRGQQVTLRCSPKSGHDTVSWYQQALGQGPQFIFQYYEEEERQRGNFPDRFSGHQFPNYSSELNVNALLLGDSALYLCAGSEIIQGSYNEQFFGPGTRLTVL.

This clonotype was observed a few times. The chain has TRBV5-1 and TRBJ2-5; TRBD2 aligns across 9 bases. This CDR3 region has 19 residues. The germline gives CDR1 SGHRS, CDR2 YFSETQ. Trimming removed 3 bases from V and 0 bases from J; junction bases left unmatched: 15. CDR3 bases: TGCGCCAGCAGCTGGGGGCTTAGGACTAGCGCGTACAACCAAGAGACCCAGTACTTC. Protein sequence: CASSWGLRTSAYNQETQYF. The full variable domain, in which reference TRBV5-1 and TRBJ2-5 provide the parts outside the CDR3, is KAGVTQTPRYLIKTRGQQVTLSCSPISGHRSVSWYQQTPGQGLQFLFEYFSETQRNKGNFPGRFSGRQFSNSRSEMNVSTLELGDSALYLCASSWGLRTSAYNQETQYFGPGTRLLVL.

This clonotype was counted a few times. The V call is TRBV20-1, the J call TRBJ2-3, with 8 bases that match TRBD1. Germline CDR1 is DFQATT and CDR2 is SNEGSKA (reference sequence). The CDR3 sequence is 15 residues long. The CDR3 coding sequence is TGCAATGCCCAACGGACAGGGCCTAGCACAGATACGCAGTATTTT. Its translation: CNAQRTGPSTDTQYF.

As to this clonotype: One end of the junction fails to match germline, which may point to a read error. CDR3 in DNA: TGTGTCATCAGTAGCGGGAGGGCCTACGAGCAGTACTTC. Amino acids: CVISSGRAYEQYF. V usage is TRBV10-3 and J usage is TRBJ2-7; 11 bases match TRBD2. CDR1 is ENHRY and CDR2 is SYGVKD in the germline V gene. The CDR3 has 13 amino acids.

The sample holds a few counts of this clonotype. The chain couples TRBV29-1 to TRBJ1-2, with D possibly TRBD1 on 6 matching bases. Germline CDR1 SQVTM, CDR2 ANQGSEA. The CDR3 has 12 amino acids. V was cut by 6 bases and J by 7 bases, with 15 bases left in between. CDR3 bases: TGCAGCGTGGTGACAGGCCGTAGTGGCTACACCTTC. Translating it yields CSVVTGRSGYTF.

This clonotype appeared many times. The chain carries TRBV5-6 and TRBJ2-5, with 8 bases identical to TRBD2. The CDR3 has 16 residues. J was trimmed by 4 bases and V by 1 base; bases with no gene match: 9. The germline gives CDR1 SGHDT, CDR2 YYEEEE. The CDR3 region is CASSLLSGSGAETQYF. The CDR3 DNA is TGTGCCAGCAGCTTGCTGAGCGGGAGCGGAGCAGAGACCCAGTACTTC.

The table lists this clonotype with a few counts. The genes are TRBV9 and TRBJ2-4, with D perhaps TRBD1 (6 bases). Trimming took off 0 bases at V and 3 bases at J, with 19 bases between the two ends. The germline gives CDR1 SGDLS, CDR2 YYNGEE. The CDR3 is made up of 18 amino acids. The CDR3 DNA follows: TGTGCCAGCAGCGTAGAGGAGGCGGCAGGGGATGACAAAAACATTCAGTACTTC. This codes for CASSVEEAAGDDKNIQYF.

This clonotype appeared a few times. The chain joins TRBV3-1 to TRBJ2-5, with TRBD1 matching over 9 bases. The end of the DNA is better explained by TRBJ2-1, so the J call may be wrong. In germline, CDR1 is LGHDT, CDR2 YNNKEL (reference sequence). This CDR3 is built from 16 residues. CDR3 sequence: CASSRGQGEGKNEQFF. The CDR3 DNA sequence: TGTGCCAGCAGCCGGGGACAGGGAGAAGGCAAGAATGAGCAGTTCTTC.

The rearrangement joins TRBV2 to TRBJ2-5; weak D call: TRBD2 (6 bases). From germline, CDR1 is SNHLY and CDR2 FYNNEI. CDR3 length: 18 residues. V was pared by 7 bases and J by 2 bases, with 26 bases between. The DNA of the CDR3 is TGTGCCAGCACGGGGAATGTAAAGTACGGGAGAGGGCAAGAGACCCAGTACTTC. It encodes CASTGNVKYGRGQETQYF.

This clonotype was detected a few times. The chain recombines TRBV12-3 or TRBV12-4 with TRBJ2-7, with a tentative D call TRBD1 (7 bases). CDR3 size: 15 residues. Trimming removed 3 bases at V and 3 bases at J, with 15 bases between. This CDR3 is CASSFPPRGDYEQYF. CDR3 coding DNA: TGTGCCAGCAGTTTCCCTCCCAGGGGGGACTACGAGCAGTACTTC.